The 26 T cell receptor beta chains listed next were all sequenced from one sample in a study of blood T cell repertoires in COVID-19. Assay: immunoSEQ multiplex PCR; the TCRdb copy retains only in-frame clones and omits some. The sample consists of over 250,000 clones, more than 75% of them appearing once. The sample taken for sequencing was PBMCs or T cells enriched from blood (not recorded which). The receptor source for this set is an older woman in a cohort exposed to, infected with or recovered from COVID-19 (not recorded which).

The chain carries TRBV28 and TRBJ2-4, with 7 bases matching TRBD1. Trimming cost V 5 bases and J 0 bases; bases outside gene matches: 7. CDR1 and CDR2 (germline): MDHEN, SYDVKM. This CDR3 is built from 16 residues. CDR3 residues: CASSPGQLIAKNIQYF. Here the CDR3 DNA reads TGTGCCAGCAGTCCGGGACAGTTAATAGCCAAAAACATTCAGTACTTC.

The genes are TRBV24-1 and TRBJ2-1; D is unclear. The CDR3 contains 14 residues. CDR1 is KGHDR and CDR2 is SFDVKD in the germline V gene. The germline V and J ends were trimmed by 4 bases and 7 bases, with 13 bases remaining between them. The chain's CDR3 is CATSDPGGLNEQFF. CDR3 coding DNA: TGTGCCACCAGTGACCCGGGTGGGTTGAATGAGCAGTTCTTC.

This chain connects TRBV21-1 to TRBJ1-5; the table's TRBD1 call for D was not verified on the DNA. TRBV21-1 is annotated as a pseudogene. There are 17 residues in the CDR3. The CDR3 DNA is TGTGCCAGCAGCAAAGATGGGACAGGGACTCGCAATCAGCCCCAGCATTTT. It specifies CASSKDGTGTRNQPQHF.

About this clone itself: Other DNA sequences in the sample encode the same CDR3. The CDR3 protein is CASSSGTGAYEQYF. The CDR3 nucleotides read TGCGCCAGCAGCTCCGGGACAGGGGCCTACGAGCAGTACTTC. The rearrangement links TRBV5-1 to TRBJ2-7, with TRBD1 identical over 10 bases. The trim removed 3 bases at V and 2 bases at J, leaving 2 bases unmatched. Germline loops: CDR1 SGHRS, CDR2 YFSETQ. This CDR3 has 14 amino acids.

In its sample, this clone was seen once. The gene calls are TRBV3-1 (or the pseudogene TRBV3-2) and TRBJ2-5, with 9 nucleotides matching TRBD2. The V segment lost 8 bases and the J segment 5 bases; nucleotides outside the gene matches: 18. Germline V gene sequence: CDR1 LGHDT, CDR2 YNNKEL (reference sequence). The CDR3 spans 17 residues. The CDR3 nucleotides read TGTGCCAGCCGACAATTCGGCGGGAGGGCGATCGGGGAGACCCAGTACTTC. It is translated as CASRQFGGRAIGETQYF.

This clone came up a few times. V and J are TRBV18 and TRBJ1-2, with D possibly TRBD1 on 5 matching bases. This CDR3 comprises 13 residues. Trimming pared 3 bases from V and 4 bases from J, leaving 9 bases between. CDR1 is KGHSH, CDR2 LQKENI, per germline. The DNA of the CDR3 is TGTGCCAGCTCACCCGACAGCCTCTATGGCTACACCTTC. This sequence encodes CASSPDSLYGYTF. Full variable domain (outside the CDR3, taken from reference TRBV18 and TRBJ1-2): NAGVMQNPRHLVRRRGQEARLRCSPMKGHSHVYWYRQLPEEGLKFMVYLQKENIIDESGMPKERFSAEFPKEGPSILRIQQVVRGDSAAYFCASSPDSLYGYTFGSGTRLTVV.

The V call is TRBV30, the J call TRBJ1-2; 7 bases are shared with TRBD1. The CDR3 consists of 14 residues. The germline V gene encodes CDR1 GTSNPN and CDR2 SVGIG (reference sequence). V shed 3 bases, J shed 1 base, and the junction held 5 bases outside the gene matches. CDR3 residues: CAWRPTGVNYGYTF. The DNA for the CDR3 is TGTGCCTGGAGACCAACAGGGGTTAACTATGGCTACACCTTC.

The V gene is TRBV27, the J gene TRBJ1-2; a possible D gene is TRBD1 (6 bases). V lost 6 bases and J lost 8, with 16 bases in between. From germline, CDR1 is MNHEY and CDR2 SMNVEV (reference sequence). This CDR3 is built from 13 residues. CDR3 in amino acids: CASSNRVLGGYTF. The CDR3, as DNA: TGTGCCAGCAGCAACAGGGTACTGGGAGGCTACACCTTC.

The V call is TRBV18, the J call TRBJ2-3, with D possibly TRBD2 on 6 matching bases. Trimming took 5 bases from V and 0 from J, leaving 21 bases between them. CDR1 and CDR2 (germline): KGHSH, LQKENI. The CDR3 contains 18 residues. The CDR3 protein is CASSATLVGTASTDTQYF. The CDR3, as DNA: TGTGCCAGCTCAGCAACTTTGGTAGGGACTGCTAGCACAGATACGCAGTATTTT.

J is TRBJ1-2 and V is TRBV9; D gene uncertain. The CDR3 is 16 residues long. Trimming stripped 0 bases from V and 2 bases from J, with 14 bases between. Germline-derived CDR1 and CDR2 are SGDLS and YYNGEE. The DNA for the CDR3 is TGTGCCAGCAGCGTAGGTTCTGCGCGGGGAAACTATGGCTACACCTTC. Translation gives CASSVGSARGNYGYTF.

The CDR3 region is CASKSTGTTYGYTF. CDR3 bases: TGTGCCAGCAAGTCGACAGGGACAACTTATGGCTACACCTTC. This rearrangement joins TRBV5-4 to TRBJ1-2; 7 nucleotides align to TRBD1. The CDR3 consists of 14 residues. The germline V gene has CDR1 SGHNT and CDR2 YYREEE (reference sequence). V lost 6 bases to trimming and J lost 5 bases; unmatched junction nucleotides: 10.

The V and J genes are TRBV13 and TRBJ1-5, with D uncertain. The CDR3 sequence is 14 residues long. Germline CDR1 and CDR2: PRHDT and FYEKMQ (reference sequence). Trimming took off 0 bases at V and 5 bases at J, with 8 bases between the two ends. CDR3 region: CASSLGGPDQPQHF. The CDR3 coding sequence is TGTGCCAGCAGCTTAGGGGGCCCGGATCAGCCCCAGCATTTT.

The rearrangement uses TRBV2 and TRBJ1-4; TRBD1 agrees at 7 bases. V shed 4 bases and J 1 base; nucleotides not matched to a gene: 3. CDR1 and CDR2 from the germline V gene are SNHLY and FYNNEI. This CDR3 has 15 residues. The CDR3 DNA follows: TGTGCCAGCAGTGCCCAGGGGGTAACTAATGAAAAACTGTTTTTT. Translation: CASSAQGVTNEKLFF.

V gene TRBV7-9 combines with J gene TRBJ1-1; D is perhaps TRBD1 (6 bases). V was trimmed by 5 bases and J by 8 bases, leaving 18 bases between them. The germline V gene encodes CDR1 SEHNR and CDR2 FQNEAQ (reference sequence). The CDR3 extends over 14 amino acids. This CDR3 is CASSPTGATGEAFF. The CDR3 nucleotides read TGTGCCAGCAGCCCCACGGGCGCTACAGGGGAAGCTTTCTTT.

The V call is TRBV28, the J call TRBJ1-1; 8 bases are a match to TRBD1. Trimming removed 6 bases from V and 4 bases from J; junction bases left unmatched: 10. The germline gives CDR1 MDHEN, CDR2 SYDVKM. The CDR3 sequence is 15 residues long. The CDR3 DNA reads TGTGCCAGCAGCCGACCTCGCAGGGGGCTCACTGAAGCTTTCTTT. This codes for CASSRPRRGLTEAFF.

This clone was seen a few times. The V and J genes are TRBV4-3 and TRBJ2-1; 9 nucleotides match TRBD2. V was clipped by 0 bases and J by 6 bases; unmatched bases: 3. The CDR3 spans 15 residues. Germline CDR1 reads LGHNA; CDR2 reads YSLEER. CDR3 DNA sequence: TGCGCCAGCAGCCAAGATGGCGGGAGGGCCAATGAGCAGTTCTTC. Translated, it gives CASSQDGGRANEQFF.

As for this clone: At the DNA level, this CDR3 is encoded by other sequences in the same sample as well. The V call is TRBV12-3 or TRBV12-4, the J call TRBJ1-5; the D gene is possibly TRBD1 (5 bases). The CDR3 sequence is 12 residues long. V lost 6 bases and J 2 bases, leaving 5 bases between the germline ends. The CDR3 DNA follows: TGTGCCAGCAGCAGGGGCAATCAGCCCCAGCATTTT. Translating it yields CASSRGNQPQHF.

The chain couples TRBV5-4 to TRBJ1-2, with a possible D match to TRBD1 (5 bases). V dropped 6 bases and J dropped 3 bases, with 15 bases sitting between them. Looked up from germline, CDR1 is SGHNT and CDR2 is YYREEE (reference sequence). This CDR3 spans 14 amino acids. The CDR3 loop reads CASTQGALDYGYTF. The DNA of the CDR3 is TGTGCCAGCACCCAAGGGGCCCTAGACTATGGCTACACCTTC.

The rearrangement uses TRBV11-2 and TRBJ2-7, with D maybe TRBD2 (5 bases). CDR3 length: 14 amino acids. V was cut by 1 base and J by 5 bases, with 12 bases left in between. The germline V gene has CDR1 SGHAT and CDR2 FQNNGV. The CDR3 loop reads CASSLGRGLNEQYF. The DNA for the CDR3 is TGTGCCAGCAGCTTAGGTCGGGGATTGAACGAGCAGTACTTC.

This clone was detected once. The chain joins TRBV6-5 to TRBJ2-3; D unclear. The CDR3 loop spans 14 amino acids. V dropped 6 bases and J dropped 2 bases, with 12 bases sitting between them. Looked up from germline, CDR1 is MNHEY and CDR2 is SVGAGI. CDR3 region: CASRPLRYTDTQYF. The CDR3, as DNA: TGTGCCAGCAGGCCGCTGCGGTACACAGATACGCAGTATTTT.

The chain has TRBV7-2 and TRBJ1-2; a possible D gene is TRBD1 (5 bases). Germline CDR1 reads SGHTA; CDR2 reads FQGNSA. Trimming left V 0 bases short and J 4 bases short, with 9 bases between. The length of the CDR3 is 14 residues. CDR3 coding DNA: TGTGCCAGCAGCTTAGCGGGGCCAGGCTATGGCTACACCTTC. Amino acids: CASSLAGPGYGYTF.

The chain combines TRBV6-2 or TRBV6-3 with TRBJ2-1, with 9 bases aligning to TRBD1. Looked up from germline, CDR1 is MNHEY and CDR2 is SVGEGT. Losses at the gene ends were 2 bases for V and 10 bases for J; bases not matched to a gene: 12. CDR3 size: 16 residues. DNA of the CDR3: TGTGCCAGCAGTTACCCTATACAGGGGGCAGGCAGGGAGCAGTTCTTC. This gives the protein CASSYPIQGAGREQFF.

This clone was observed once. The V gene is TRBV10-3, the J gene TRBJ2-1, with TRBD2 matching over 12 bases. With 4 bases clipped from V and 4 bases from J, the junction kept 5 bases outside the gene matches. This CDR3 spans 16 amino acids. Germline V gene sequence: CDR1 ENHRY, CDR2 SYGVKD. CDR3 nucleotides: TGTGCCATCAGTGGAAAAACTAGCGGGAGGTACAATGAGCAGTTCTTC. Translated: CAISGKTSGRYNEQFF.

The gene calls are TRBV21-1 and TRBJ2-7; TRBD2 is the table's D call, not checked against the DNA. TRBV21-1 corresponds to a pseudogene. There are 19 residues in the CDR3. The CDR3 nucleotides are TGTGCCAGCAGCAAAGCTCTAAGGACTAGCGGGTACCTCTCCTACGAGCAGTACTTC. This translates into CASSKALRTSGYLSYEQYF.

The rearrangement links TRBV19 to TRBJ2-3; D gene ambiguous. The V gene's germline CDR1 is LNHDA and CDR2 SQIVND (reference sequence). The CDR3 is 13 residues long. Trimming pared 3 bases from V and 0 bases from J, leaving 4 bases between. The chain's CDR3 is CASSIPSTDTQYF. For the CDR3, the DNA is TGTGCCAGTAGTATTCCGAGCACAGATACGCAGTATTTT.

In this sample, this clone turned up once. The gene calls are TRBV4-3 and TRBJ1-4, with a possible D match to TRBD1 (6 bases). Germline assignment: CDR1 LGHNA and CDR2 YSLEER. Trimming took 0 bases from V and 10 from J, leaving 12 bases between them. The CDR3 loop spans 14 amino acids. For the CDR3, the DNA is TGCGCCAGCAGCCAAGATTCAGGGGCGGTAAAACTGTTTTTT. It encodes CASSQDSGAVKLFF.